Following are 13 T cell receptor beta chains from one sample sequenced in a study of blood T cell repertoires in COVID-19. The protocol was immunoSEQ multiplex PCR, while the TCRdb copy is restricted to in-frame clones and leaves out a portion. The table includes around 50,000 clones, roughly nine tenths detected once. Specimen: peripheral blood. Receptors originate from a man between 65 and 79 years old with active COVID-19.

This sequence joins TRBV5-1 and TRBJ2-7; D unclear. This CDR3 has 12 amino acids. Germline CDR1 and CDR2: SGHRS and YFSETQ. V lost 0 bases to trimming and J lost 9 bases, with 10 bases between them. CDR3 nucleotide sequence: TGCGCCAGCAGCTTGGACGGAGCTTGGCAGTACTTC. Its translation: CASSLDGAWQYF.

V and J are TRBV2 and TRBJ1-5, with 7 positions matching TRBD1. V gave up 2 bases and J gave up 1 base; unmatched junction bases: 2. The CDR3 has 15 residues. CDR1 is SNHLY and CDR2 is FYNNEI in the germline V gene. The CDR3 sequence: CASSETGVSNQPQHF. The CDR3 coding sequence is TGTGCCAGCAGTGAAACAGGGGTCAGCAATCAGCCCCAGCATTTT.

The CDR3 is CASSSGTVGNTIYF. The CDR3 DNA follows: TGTGCCAGTAGTTCCGGGACTGTTGGAAACACCATATATTTT. This chain joins TRBV19 and TRBJ1-3; perhaps TRBD1 as D (5 bases). CDR1 is LNHDA, CDR2 SQIVND, per germline (reference sequence). The CDR3 runs to 14 residues. V was shortened by 5 bases and J by 3 bases, with 11 bases between the two germline ends.

The chain uses TRBV7-3 and TRBJ2-1, with TRBD2 as a possible D gene (7 bases). V gave up 5 bases and J gave up 9 bases, with 8 bases separating them. Looked up from germline, CDR1 is SGHTA and CDR2 is FQGTGA. CDR3 length: 11 residues. The DNA of the CDR3 is TGTGCCAGCAGCAGGGGGGGTGAGCAGTTCTTC. Protein: CASSRGGEQFF.

V is TRBV21-1 and J is TRBJ2-3; the table's D call, TRBD1, has no DNA check behind it. TRBV21-1 has pseudogene status. CDR3 size: 14 residues. CDR3 in amino acids: CASTFRQGTDTQYF. As DNA, the CDR3 is TGTGCCAGCACCTTTCGACAGGGAACAGATACGCAGTATTTT.

The J gene is TRBJ1-3, the V gene TRBV7-8; D unclear. Trimming removed 0 bases from V and 4 bases from J, with 4 bases in between. This CDR3 region has 13 residues. CDR1 is SGHVS, CDR2 FQNEAQ, per germline. The CDR3 sequence: CASSLAAGNTIYF. DNA of the CDR3: TGTGCCAGCAGCTTAGCGGCAGGAAACACCATATATTTT. Based on the CDR3 plus reference TRBV7-8 and TRBJ1-3, the full variable domain is GAGVSQSPRYKVAKRGQDVALRCDPISGHVSLFWYQQALGQGPEFLTYFQNEAQLDKSGLPSDRFFAERPEGSVSTLKIQRTQQEDSAVYLCASSLAAGNTIYFGEGSWLTVV.

The genes are TRBV9 and TRBJ1-2, with TRBD1 identical over 7 bases. The CDR3 consists of 15 residues. Trimming removed 4 bases from V and 0 bases from J; junction bases left unmatched: 6. Germline lookup yields CDR1 SGDLS and CDR2 YYNGEE. The CDR3 is CASSLRQGANYGYTF. CDR3 DNA: TGTGCCAGCAGCCTCAGACAGGGAGCTAACTATGGCTACACCTTC.

The rearrangement uses TRBV21-1 and TRBJ2-5; the tabulated D call, TRBD1, remains unverified against the DNA. TRBV21-1 is marked as a pseudogene. The CDR3 extends over 16 amino acids. Here the CDR3 DNA reads TGTGCCAGCAGCAAAAAGGGGACAGTAGGACAAGAGACCCAGTACTTC. This gives the protein CASSKKGTVGQETQYF.

V and J are TRBV11-3 and TRBJ2-1, with D possibly being TRBD1 (6 bases). CDR1 is SGHNT, CDR2 YENEEA, per germline. There are 12 residues in the CDR3. The V gene lost 5 bases and the J gene lost 10 bases, with 12 bases spanning the gap. The CDR3 reads CASSPGRGEQFF. The CDR3 DNA reads as TGTGCCAGCAGCCCGGGTAGGGGGGAGCAGTTCTTC.

The gene calls are TRBV7-2 and TRBJ1-2, with 8 bases identical to TRBD1. V shed 5 bases and J 2 bases; nucleotides not matched to a gene: 7. The CDR3 length is 15 residues. Germline CDR1 SGHTA, CDR2 FQGNSA. This CDR3 reads CASSPGQGLNYGYTF. The CDR3 DNA reads as TGTGCCAGCAGCCCCGGACAGGGACTGAACTATGGCTACACCTTC. The whole variable domain, remainder taken from reference TRBV7-2 and TRBJ1-2, is GAGVSQSPSNKVTEKGKDVELRCDPISGHTALYWYRQSLGQGLEFLIYFQGNSAPDKSGLPSDRFSAERTGGSVSTLTIQRTQQEDSAVYLCASSPGQGLNYGYTFGSGTRLTVV.

The chain has TRBV25-1 and TRBJ2-1, with D perhaps matching TRBD2 (7 bases). Germline CDR1 reads MGHDK; CDR2 reads SYGVNS. The CDR3 sequence is 14 residues long. Trimming took off 6 bases at V and 10 bases at J, with 19 bases between the two ends. The CDR3 loop is CASSLGGPRFEQFF. In DNA form, the CDR3 reads TGTGCCAGCAGCCTCGGGGGGCCGAGGTTCGAGCAGTTCTTC.

This clone was observed once. The chain recombines TRBV6-5 with TRBJ2-5, with D possibly being TRBD1 (6 bases). There are 15 residues in the CDR3. In germline, CDR1 is MNHEY, CDR2 SVGAGI. Trimming took off 6 bases at V and 3 bases at J, with 17 bases between the two ends. The CDR3 spells CASSLLSGTKETQYF. The CDR3, as DNA: TGTGCCAGCAGCCTGTTATCCGGGACAAAAGAGACCCAGTACTTC.

This clone was counted a single time. V is TRBV7-8 and J is TRBJ2-1; tentative D call: TRBD2 (5 bases). The CDR3 is 15 amino acids. Germline loops: CDR1 SGHVS, CDR2 FQNEAQ. The V and J ends lost 5 bases and 7 bases respectively, with 18 bases between them. CDR3 in amino acids: CASSRIGSTPNEQFF. Written as DNA, the CDR3 is TGTGCCAGCAGCCGGATAGGGAGTACCCCGAATGAGCAGTTCTTC.